The entry below describes one TCR beta chain. No antigen is known for it. Base qualities were left out, and no much larger clone turns up one base away. These data belong to a study of blood T cell repertoires in COVID-19 (dated by TCRdb to the early 2020s). Looking at the study overall: Samples covering the acute and convalescent phases of COVID-19 were provided by collaborators in the United States, Italy and Spain. The prospective study material was composed of cDNA or gDNA derived from T cells, B-cell-depleted T cells, or PBMCs. Subjects who had been exposed to COVID-19, were actively infected with it, or had recovered from it provided the deeply sampled blood TCRbeta repertoires that made up the dataset. The repertoires were released in a freely available public database intended as a resource for research on the immune response to SARS-CoV-2. Samples came from the ongoing ImmuneRACE study (first 160 participants) plus 1,254 subjects from 6 global collaborators. The sample metadata nearly always contained a de-identified subject ID, COVID-19 status, age in years and sex. Where available, HLA class I and class II types were taken from metadata supplied by the sample provider and were not determined by assay-based typing. Overall study results and their limits: Clinical and demographic metadata were provided uncurated, with the amount varying by source and participant.

The immunoSEQ Assay, a bias-controlled multiplex PCR, was used to amplify TCRbeta CDR3 regions from genomic DNA. The study's own analysis went as follows. Nucleated cell counts per sample were estimated from amplification of reference gene primers within the assay. To quantify the absolute abundance of each unique TCRbeta CDR3 rearrangement, sequence reads were collapsed and filtered. For each sample, productive Simpson clonality was calculated by taking the square root of Simpson's diversity index across productive rearrangements. TCRdb holds this immuneACCESS table with in-frame rearrangements only. Some clones are missing; in checked studies, unresolved V genes explain under half, and the rest has no known cause. V and J calls plus clone size are reproduced from that table; the DNA served to infer D and trimming. The sample has tens of thousands of clones on record, around 79% of them singletons. The top ten constitute about 40% of the sample.

The CDR1 and CDR2 encoded by the germline V gene are SGHDT and YYEEEE. The CDR3 spans 17 residues, from the cysteine through the phenylalanine. CDR3 DNA only is kept here, 51 bases in frame from base 1. After removal of 2 bases from V and 2 bases from J, the junction retains 6 bases not matched to a gene. Collaborating institutions collected whole blood in K2EDTA tubes following their own protocols. For TCRbeta analysis, collaborators shipped samples as frozen whole blood, isolated PBMCs, or DNA extracted from either of those sample types. Sequenced input: peripheral blood. This sequence originates from a woman in her 70s with acute or convalescent COVID-19. Recombination linked TRBV5-6 to TRBJ2-1; TRBD2 lines up with 11 middle nucleotides. The nucleotide sequence is TGTGCCAGCAGCTTTTATCATAGCGGGGGGGCCTACAATGAGCAGTTCTTC. Its protein product is CASSFYHSGGAYNEQFF.